This passage covers 8 T cell receptor beta chains from one sample sequenced in a study of immune evolution from preneoplasia to lung adenocarcinoma (dated by TCRdb to the early 2020s). Library generation was performed with the immunoSEQ multiplex PCR assay. TCRdb mirrors the immuneACCESS table, restricted to in-frame sequences. Some clones are absent from its copies; in checked studies, under half trace to an unresolved V gene, and the reason for the others is unknown. The sample yields around 6,400 clones; 75% to 90% were counted once. The ten most abundant clones make up more than 4.5% of the sample. The sequenced sample consisted of FFPE invasive lung adenocarcinoma tissue. The cell subset or site label corresponds to: frankly invasive lung adenocarcinoma (ADC). The receptor set was obtained from a person over 45 with lung adenocarcinoma.

The DNA of the CDR3 is TGTGCCAGCAGCCAACAGGGGATCCAACCAGAAAAACTGTTTTTT. It encodes CASSQQGIQPEKLFF. The chain recombines TRBV11-2 with TRBJ1-4, with 7 positions matching TRBD1. The CDR3 contains 15 residues. Germline-derived CDR1 and CDR2 are SGHAT and FQNNGV. Losses at the gene ends were 5 bases for V and 8 bases for J; bases not matched to a gene: 11.

V is TRBV7-6 and J is TRBJ2-3; TRBD1 is a possible D gene (8 bases). V lost 7 bases to trimming and J lost 5 bases, with 13 bases between them. The CDR3 is 13 amino acids. Germline V gene lookup returns CDR1 SGHVS and CDR2 FNYEAQ. The CDR3 region is CASKNRGGDTQYF. The CDR3, as DNA: TGTGCCAGCAAGAACAGGGGGGGAGATACGCAGTATTTT. The whole variable domain, remainder taken from reference TRBV7-6 and TRBJ2-3, is GAGVSQSPRYKVTKRGQDVALRCDPISGHVSLYWYRQALGQGPEFLTYFNYEAQQDKSGLPNDRFSAERPEGSISTLTIQRTEQRDSAMYRCASKNRGGDTQYFGPGTRLTVL.

Here the CDR3 reads CASSRGLAGVHEQFF. The CDR3 bases are TGTGCCAGCAGTCGGGGACTAGCGGGAGTCCATGAGCAGTTCTTC. The chain is built from TRBV27 and TRBJ2-1; 14 positions match TRBD2. The V gene end was trimmed by 5 bases and the J gene end by 8 bases; junction bases not matched to a gene: 5. Per the germline V gene, CDR1 is MNHEY and CDR2 is SMNVEV (reference sequence). The CDR3 runs to 15 residues.

The rearrangement links TRBV28 to TRBJ2-7, with 7 bases fitting TRBD2. J was trimmed by 0 bases and V by 6 bases; bases with no gene match: 11. Germline V CDR1 and CDR2: MDHEN, SYDVKM. This CDR3 is built from 16 residues. CDR3: CASRRRSLADSYEQYF. The CDR3 DNA is TGTGCCAGCAGACGAAGGTCCCTAGCGGACTCCTACGAGCAGTACTTC.

The rearrangement links TRBV19 to TRBJ1-5; the D is unclear. V lost 1 base and J 2 bases, leaving 3 bases between the germline ends. CDR3 length equals 13 residues. CDR1 is LNHDA and CDR2 is SQIVND in the germline V gene (reference sequence). The CDR3 reads CASSIGGNQPQHF. The CDR3, as DNA: TGTGCCAGTAGTATAGGGGGCAATCAGCCCCAGCATTTT.

This chain joins TRBV6-1 and TRBJ1-2; maybe TRBD1 (6 bases). The CDR3 contains 16 residues. Germline lookup yields CDR1 MNHNS and CDR2 SASEGT. Trimming took 1 base from V and 8 from J, leaving 20 bases between them. The CDR3 DNA reads TGTGCCAGCAGTGAAGTAACACAGGGCCCATACCGGGGCTACACCTTC. As protein: CASSEVTQGPYRGYTF.

This chain uses TRBV13 with TRBJ1-1; D call uncertain. The CDR3 totals 11 residues. Per germline, CDR1 PRHDT and CDR2 FYEKMQ (reference sequence). The V and J ends lost 5 bases and 10 bases respectively, with 11 bases between them. CDR3 loop: CASSRRLLAFF. The CDR3 coding sequence is TGTGCCAGCAGCCGAAGACTGTTAGCTTTCTTT.

The V gene is TRBV25-1, the J gene TRBJ1-1; a weak D match, TRBD1 (5 bases). Trimming left V 6 bases short and J 4 bases short, with 12 bases between. The germline CDR1 and CDR2 sequences are MGHDK and SYGVNS. The length of the CDR3 is 13 residues. The CDR3 bases are TGTGCCAGCAGCAGTGGGGGGGGCACTGAAGCTTTCTTT. This sequence encodes CASSSGGGTEAFF.